These 2 T cell receptor beta chains originate from one sample sequenced in a study of T cells in women clearing cervical HPV infection. The assay was immunoSEQ multiplex PCR, and TCRdb's table has in-frame clones only and misses some. The sample table sets out 20,000 to 25,000 clones. Sample: blood buffy coat. Receptors were obtained from a woman aged 18 to 75 with a cervical HPV16 infection that either progressed to CIN3+ or cleared (not recorded which).

Concerning this clone itself: From the germline J gene comes the end of the CDR3, since the read stops 3 residues before it. This rearrangement joins TRBV5-6 to TRBJ2-3; 7 bases fit TRBD2. The CDR3 spans 15 residues. Germline-derived CDR1 and CDR2 are SGHDT and YYEEEE. This CDR3 is CASSLRRREQETQYF. CDR3 DNA, as far as it was read: TGTGCCAGCAGCTTGAGGCGGCGGGAGCAAGAGACG.

About this clone itself: The sequenced fragment ends 3 residues before the CDR3 boundary, so the rest is inferred from the germline J gene. V usage is TRBV5-4 and J usage is TRBJ2-7; D is unclear. V was clipped by 0 bases and J by 1 base, with 11 bases between them. CDR1 and CDR2 (germline): SGHNT, YYREEE (reference sequence). This CDR3 is 15 amino acids long. CDR3 DNA (partial): TGTGCCAGCAGCTTGGCCGCGGCAGTATCCTACGAG. Its translation: CASSLAAAVSYE. The whole CDR3 sequence is CASSLAAAVSYEQYF.